The clone carrying this T cell receptor (beta chain) turned up a few times. Its cognate antigen is unknown. The germline gives CDR1 LGHNA, CDR2 YSLEER. V was clipped by 6 bases and J by 7 bases, with 9 bases between them. This CDR3 comprises 12 residues. These data originate in a study of OX40 agonist ivuxolimab in advanced cancers. General study findings and limits: The work left the antigen specificity of expanded peripheral T cells undetermined. Clones of CD4+ and CD8+ blood T cells grew by week 6 at doses of 0.1 to 3.0 mg/kg.

Measured with immunoSEQ multiplex PCR; TCRdb has only the in-frame clones, and not every one. The data hold tens of thousands of clones, with 75% to 90% observed a single time. Autoimmune disease history or systemic immunosuppression disqualified patients. With baseline, cycle 4 day 1, and cycle 7 day 1 as timepoints, blood was sampled. The sequencing here drew on CD4+ or CD8+ T cells sorted from blood, taken in a trial of the OX40 agonist ivuxolimab. This TCR derives from an adult with an advanced solid tumor such as melanoma, head and neck, liver or kidney cancer. This chain uses TRBV4-3 with TRBJ2-2; D unclear. This CDR3 is CASSQSVGELFF. For the CDR3, the DNA is TGCGCCAGCAGTCAAAGCGTCGGGGAGCTGTTTTTT.